What follows is one T cell receptor (beta chain) and its context. TCRdb's table, derived via immunoSEQ multiplex PCR, lists solely in-frame clones and lacks some. The sample carries approximately 260,000 clones, 85% to 95% recorded once. The CDR3 length is 15 residues. The V and J ends lost 0 bases and 0 bases respectively, with 7 bases between them. The germline CDR1 and CDR2 sequences are SGDLS and YYNGEE. The data belong to a study of blood T cell repertoires in COVID-19. The rearrangement links TRBV9 to TRBJ1-5, with a weak D call TRBD1 (6 bases). The clonotype originates from a woman aged 18-29 years who had recovered from COVID-19. Sample: PBMCs or T cells enriched from blood (not recorded which). This CDR3 reads CASSVGQDSNQPQHF. CDR3 DNA sequence: TGTGCCAGCAGCGTAGGACAGGATAGCAATCAGCCCCAGCATTTT.